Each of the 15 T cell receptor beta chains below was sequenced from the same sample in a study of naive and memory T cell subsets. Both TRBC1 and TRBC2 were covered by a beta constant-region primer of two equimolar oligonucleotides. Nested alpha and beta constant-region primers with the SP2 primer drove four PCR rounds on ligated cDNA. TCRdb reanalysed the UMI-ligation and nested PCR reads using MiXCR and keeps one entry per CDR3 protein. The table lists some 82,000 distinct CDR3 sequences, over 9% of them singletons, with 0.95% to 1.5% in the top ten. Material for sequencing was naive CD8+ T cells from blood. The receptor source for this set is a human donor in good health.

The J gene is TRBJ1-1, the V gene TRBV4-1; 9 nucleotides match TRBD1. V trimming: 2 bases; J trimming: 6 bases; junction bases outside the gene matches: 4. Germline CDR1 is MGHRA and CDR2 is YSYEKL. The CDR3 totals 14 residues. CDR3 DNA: TGCGCCAGCAGCCAAACCACAGGGGGCTCTGAAGCTTTCTTT. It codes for CASSQTTGGSEAFF.

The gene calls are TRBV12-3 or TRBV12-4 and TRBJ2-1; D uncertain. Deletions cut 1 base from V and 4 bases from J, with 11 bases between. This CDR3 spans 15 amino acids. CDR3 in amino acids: CASSLGASDYNEQFF. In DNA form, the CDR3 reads TGTGCCAGCAGTTTAGGAGCTTCAGATTACAATGAGCAGTTCTTC.

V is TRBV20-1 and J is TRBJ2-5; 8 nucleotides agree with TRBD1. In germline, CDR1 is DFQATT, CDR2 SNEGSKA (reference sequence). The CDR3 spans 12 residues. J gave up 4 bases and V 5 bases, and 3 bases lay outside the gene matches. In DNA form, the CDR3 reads TGCAGTGCTCGAGGACAGGGAGAGACCCAGTACTTC. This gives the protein CSARGQGETQYF.

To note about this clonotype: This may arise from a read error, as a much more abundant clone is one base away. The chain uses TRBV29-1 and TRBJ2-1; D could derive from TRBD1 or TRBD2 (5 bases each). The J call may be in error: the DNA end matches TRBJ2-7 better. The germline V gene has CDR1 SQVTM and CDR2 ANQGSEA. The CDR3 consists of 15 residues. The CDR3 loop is CSVVDLTGGYNEQYF. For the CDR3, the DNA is TGCAGCGTTGTTGATCTCACAGGAGGATACAATGAGCAGTACTTC.

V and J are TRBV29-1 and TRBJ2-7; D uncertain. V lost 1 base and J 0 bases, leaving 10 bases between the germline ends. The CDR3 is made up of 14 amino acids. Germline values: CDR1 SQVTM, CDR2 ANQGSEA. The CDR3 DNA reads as TGCAGCGTTGAAGTTGCCCGGAGCTCCTACGAGCAGTACTTC. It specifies CSVEVARSSYEQYF.

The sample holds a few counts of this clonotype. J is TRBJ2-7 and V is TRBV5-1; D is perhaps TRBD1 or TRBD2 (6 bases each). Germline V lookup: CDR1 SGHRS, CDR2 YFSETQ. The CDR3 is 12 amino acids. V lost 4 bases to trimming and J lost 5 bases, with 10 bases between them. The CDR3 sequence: CASSPGGHEQYF. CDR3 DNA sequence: TGCGCCAGCAGCCCCGGGGGCCACGAGCAGTACTTC. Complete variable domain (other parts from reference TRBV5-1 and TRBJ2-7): KAGVTQTPRYLIKTRGQQVTLSCSPISGHRSVSWYQQTPGQGLQFLFEYFSETQRNKGNFPGRFSGRQFSNSRSEMNVSTLELGDSALYLCASSPGGHEQYFGPGTRLTVT.

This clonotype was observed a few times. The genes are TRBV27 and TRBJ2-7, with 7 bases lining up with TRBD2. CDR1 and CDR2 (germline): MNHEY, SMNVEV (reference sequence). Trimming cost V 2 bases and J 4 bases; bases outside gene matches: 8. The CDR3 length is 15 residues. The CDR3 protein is CASSLASGEGYEQYF. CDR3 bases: TGTGCCAGCAGTTTAGCTAGCGGAGAGGGGTACGAGCAGTACTTC.

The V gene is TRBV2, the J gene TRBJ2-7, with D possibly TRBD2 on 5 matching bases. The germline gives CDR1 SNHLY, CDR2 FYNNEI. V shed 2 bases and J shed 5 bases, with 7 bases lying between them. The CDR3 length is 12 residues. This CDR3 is CASSERGNEQYF. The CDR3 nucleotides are TGTGCCAGCAGTGAACGGGGAAACGAGCAGTACTTC. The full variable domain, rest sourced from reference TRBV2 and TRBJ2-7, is EPEVTQTPSHQVTQMGQEVILRCVPISNHLYFYWYRQILGQKVEFLVSFYNNEISEKSEIFDDQFSVERPDGSNFTLKIRSTKLEDSAMYFCASSERGNEQYFGPGTRLTVT.

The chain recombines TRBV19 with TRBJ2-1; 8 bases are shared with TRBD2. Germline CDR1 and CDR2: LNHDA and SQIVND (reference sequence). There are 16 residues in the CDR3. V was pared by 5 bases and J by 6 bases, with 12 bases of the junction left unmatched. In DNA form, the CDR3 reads TGTGCCAGTAGTCCGGGACTAGAGCCCAAGCGCAATGAGCAGTTCTTC. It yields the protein CASSPGLEPKRNEQFF.

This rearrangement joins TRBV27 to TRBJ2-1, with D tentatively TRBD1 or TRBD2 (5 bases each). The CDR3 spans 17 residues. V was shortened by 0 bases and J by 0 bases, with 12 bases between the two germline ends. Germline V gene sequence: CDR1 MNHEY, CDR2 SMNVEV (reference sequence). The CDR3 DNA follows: TGTGCCAGCAGTTTATCGAGAGGGGCCCCCTCCTACAATGAGCAGTTCTTC. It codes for CASSLSRGAPSYNEQFF.

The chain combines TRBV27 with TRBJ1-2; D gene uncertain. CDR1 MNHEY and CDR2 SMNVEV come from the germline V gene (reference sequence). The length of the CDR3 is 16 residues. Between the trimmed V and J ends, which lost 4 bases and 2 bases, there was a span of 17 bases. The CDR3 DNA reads TGTGCCAGCAGTTCACAACCAGAGATACTGAACTATGGCTACACCTTC. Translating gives CASSSQPEILNYGYTF.

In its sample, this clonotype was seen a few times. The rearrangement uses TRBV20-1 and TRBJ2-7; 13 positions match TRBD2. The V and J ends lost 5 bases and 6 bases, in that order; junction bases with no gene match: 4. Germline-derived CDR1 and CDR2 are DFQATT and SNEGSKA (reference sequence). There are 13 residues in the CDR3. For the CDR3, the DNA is TGCAGTGCTCGAGGGACTAGCGGGACCGAGCAGTACTTC. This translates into CSARGTSGTEQYF.

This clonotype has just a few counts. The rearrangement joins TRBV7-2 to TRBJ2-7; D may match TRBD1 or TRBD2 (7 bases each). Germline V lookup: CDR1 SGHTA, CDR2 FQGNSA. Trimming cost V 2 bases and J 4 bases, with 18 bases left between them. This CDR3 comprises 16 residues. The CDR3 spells CASSLSAGGVGYEQYF. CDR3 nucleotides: TGTGCCAGCAGCTTATCGGCAGGGGGGGTGGGGTACGAGCAGTACTTC.

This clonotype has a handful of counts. For the CDR3, the DNA is TGTGCCAGCAGCGTAGGTGGCGGGGCAGCCTACGAGCAGTACTTC. Translated: CASSVGGGAAYEQYF. The chain uses TRBV9 and TRBJ2-7, with D possibly being TRBD2 (6 bases). Trimming stripped 0 bases from V and 2 bases from J, with 12 bases between. The germline V gene has CDR1 SGDLS and CDR2 YYNGEE. The CDR3 spans 15 residues.

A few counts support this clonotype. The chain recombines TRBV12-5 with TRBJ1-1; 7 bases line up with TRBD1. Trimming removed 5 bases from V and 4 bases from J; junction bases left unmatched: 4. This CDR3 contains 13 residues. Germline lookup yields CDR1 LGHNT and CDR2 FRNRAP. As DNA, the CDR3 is TGTGCTAGTGGTATGACAGGGACCACTGAAGCTTTCTTT. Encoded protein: CASGMTGTTEAFF. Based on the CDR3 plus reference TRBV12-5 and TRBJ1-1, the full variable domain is DARVTQTPRHKVTEMGQEVTMRCQPILGHNTVFWYRQTMMQGLELLAYFRNRAPLDDSGMPKDRFSAEMPDATLATLKIQPSEPRDSAVYFCASGMTGTTEAFFGQGTRLTVV.